What follows are 28 T cell receptor beta chains derived from one specimen sequenced in a study of PD-1 blockade in classical Hodgkin lymphoma. All the patients suffered relapse after autologous stem cell transplantation, and brentuximab vedotin exposure differed. Sequenced by immunoSEQ multiplex PCR; TCRdb stores in-frame clones only, minus some. Here the sample spans about 84,000 clones, 89% being singletons. The specimen comprised peripheral blood mononuclear cells (PBMCs), sampled at baseline. These receptors all come from a human donor with classical Hodgkin lymphoma.

The chain carries TRBV29-1 and TRBJ2-5, with 10 bases matching TRBD2. J was trimmed by 4 bases and V by 2 bases; bases with no gene match: 13. This CDR3 has 17 amino acids. From germline, CDR1 is SQVTM and CDR2 ANQGSEA. CDR3 amino acids: CSVELAGEPTPLETQYF. DNA for the CDR3: TGCAGCGTTGAACTAGCGGGAGAGCCAACCCCCCTAGAGACCCAGTACTTC.

The CDR3 protein is CAISDGTSGSNEQFF. The CDR3 DNA reads TGTGCCATCAGTGATGGGACTAGCGGGAGCAATGAGCAGTTCTTC. The chain joins TRBV10-3 to TRBJ2-1; 14 bases line up with TRBD2. The CDR3 is 15 residues long. After removal of 3 bases from V and 6 bases from J, the junction contained 1 base not matched to a gene. Germline-derived CDR1 and CDR2 are ENHRY and SYGVKD.

The rearrangement uses TRBV29-1 and TRBJ2-7, with 10 bases identical to TRBD1. CDR3 length: 15 amino acids. Losses at the gene ends were 6 bases for V and 0 bases for J; bases not matched to a gene: 8. Germline V gene data show CDR1 as SQVTM and CDR2 as ANQGSEA. DNA for the CDR3: TGCAGCGTCAGTCCCCGGACAGGGGGCTCCTACGAGCAGTACTTC. This translates into CSVSPRTGGSYEQYF.

The chain joins TRBV4-3 to TRBJ1-1; D not certain. V was pared by 0 bases and J by 6 bases, with 8 bases between. Germline assignment: CDR1 LGHNA and CDR2 YSLEER. The CDR3 totals 13 residues. CDR3 protein: CASSQDQGAEAFF. The DNA of the CDR3 is TGCGCCAGCAGCCAAGATCAAGGCGCTGAAGCTTTCTTT.

V usage is TRBV4-1 and J usage is TRBJ2-7; TRBD2 matches at 8 bases. The CDR3 sequence is 15 residues long. Germline V gene data show CDR1 as MGHRA and CDR2 as YSYEKL. V lost 2 bases to trimming and J lost 5 bases; unmatched junction nucleotides: 8. DNA for the CDR3: TGCGCCAGCAGCCAAAGGGGACTAGAGAAGGACGAGCAGTACTTC. It yields the protein CASSQRGLEKDEQYF.

CDR3: CASSVQGTSTDTQYF. The CDR3 region has the DNA TGTGCCAGCAGCGTGCAGGGTACTAGCACAGATACGCAGTATTTT. The V gene is TRBV9, the J gene TRBJ2-3; TRBD1 is a possible D gene (5 bases). Trimming took off 2 bases at V and 0 bases at J, with 10 bases between the two ends. Germline-derived CDR1 and CDR2 are SGDLS and YYNGEE. The CDR3 contains 15 residues.

The chain links TRBV14 to TRBJ2-2, with TRBD2 identical over 10 bases. This CDR3 contains 16 residues. V lost 3 bases to trimming and J lost 8 bases; unmatched junction nucleotides: 9. CDR1 and CDR2 from the germline V gene are SGHDN and FVKESK. The CDR3 region is CASSQRTSGLLGELFF. As DNA, the CDR3 is TGTGCCAGCAGCCAGCGGACTAGCGGCCTTTTGGGGGAGCTGTTTTTT. The full variable domain, with the rest looked up from reference TRBV14 and TRBJ2-2, is EAGVTQFPSHSVIEKGQTVTLRCDPISGHDNLYWYRRVMGKEIKFLLHFVKESKQDESGMPNNRFLAERTGGTYSTLKVQPAELEDSGVYFCASSQRTSGLLGELFFGEGSRLTVL.

V gene TRBV6-9 combines with J gene TRBJ2-1, with 12 bases lining up with TRBD2. The junction had 3 bases not matched to a gene; V was cut back by 2 bases and J by 7 bases. Germline V gene sequence: CDR1 MNHGY, CDR2 SVAAGI. This CDR3 region has 15 residues. The CDR3 is CASSYLAGGENEQFF. CDR3 in DNA: TGTGCCAGCAGTTATCTAGCGGGAGGGGAAAATGAGCAGTTCTTC.

V usage is TRBV30 and J usage is TRBJ1-5; TRBD1 is a possible D gene (5 bases). V shed 4 bases and J shed 4 bases, with 14 bases lying between them. The CDR3 is 14 amino acids. In germline, CDR1 is GTSNPN, CDR2 SVGIG (reference sequence). CDR3 coding DNA: TGTGCCTGGACCACCCACGAGGGGAATCAGCCCCAGCATTTT. Protein sequence: CAWTTHEGNQPQHF.

V usage is TRBV7-2 and J usage is TRBJ1-5, with D unresolved. The ends were cut back, 1 base at V and 7 bases at J, with 14 bases in the middle. The CDR3 has 15 amino acids. The germline gives CDR1 SGHTA, CDR2 FQGNSA. CDR3 sequence reads: CASSLGLEGRQPQHF. CDR3 sequence (DNA): TGTGCCAGCAGCTTAGGACTAGAGGGAAGACAGCCCCAGCATTTT. Looking up the rest from reference TRBV7-2 and TRBJ1-5 gives the full variable domain: GAGVSQSPSNKVTEKGKDVELRCDPISGHTALYWYRQSLGQGLEFLIYFQGNSAPDKSGLPSDRFSAERTGGSVSTLTIQRTQQEDSAVYLCASSLGLEGRQPQHFGDGTRLSIL.

This clone appeared a single time. The rearrangement links TRBV5-1 to TRBJ1-2; no definite D call. V gave up 4 bases and J gave up 4 bases, with 14 bases separating them. This CDR3 spans 14 amino acids. Germline CDR1 SGHRS, CDR2 YFSETQ. The CDR3, as DNA: TGCGCCAGCAGCACCGGACGGGATTTCTATGGCTACACCTTC. This encodes CASSTGRDFYGYTF.

This chain links TRBV9 with TRBJ2-3, with D hard to call. The CDR3 sequence is 16 residues long. CDR1 and CDR2 (germline): SGDLS, YYNGEE. With 0 bases removed from V and 0 bases from J, the gap between germline ends came to 11 bases. CDR3 loop: CASSVGPVSSTDTQYF. Here the CDR3 DNA reads TGTGCCAGCAGCGTAGGGCCAGTTTCTAGCACAGATACGCAGTATTTT. Together with reference TRBV9 and TRBJ2-3, the CDR3 gives the full variable domain: DSGVTQTPKHLITATGQRVTLRCSPRSGDLSVYWYQQSLDQGLQFLIQYYNGEERAKGNILERFSAQQFPDLHSELNLSSLELGDSALYFCASSVGPVSSTDTQYFGPGTRLTVL.

This clone has a single count. The rearrangement uses TRBV29-1 and TRBJ2-7, with 7 nucleotides matching TRBD2. V dropped 6 bases and J dropped 3; count of bases not matched to a gene: 8. The CDR3 consists of 13 residues. The germline V gene has CDR1 SQVTM and CDR2 ANQGSEA. This CDR3 reads CSVLGGSFYEQYF. CDR3 nucleotide sequence: TGCAGCGTCCTTGGCGGGAGCTTCTACGAGCAGTACTTC.

The chain recombines TRBV6-5 with TRBJ2-1; D is uncertain. Per germline, CDR1 MNHEY and CDR2 SVGAGI. Trimming removed 5 bases from V and 5 bases from J, with 16 bases in between. This CDR3 is built from 15 residues. CDR3 loop: CASSPNTDGNNEQFF. In DNA form, the CDR3 reads TGTGCCAGCAGTCCAAATACAGACGGCAACAATGAGCAGTTCTTC.

This clone was seen a handful of times. The chain is built from TRBV19 and TRBJ1-5; D is unclear. Germline CDR1 reads LNHDA; CDR2 reads SQIVND (reference sequence). The CDR3 has 12 residues. V lost 7 bases, J lost 4 bases, and 8 bases lay in between. This CDR3 is CASNVGNQPQHF. CDR3 coding DNA: TGTGCCAGTAACGTTGGGAATCAGCCCCAGCATTTT. The variable domain in full, with the rest retrieved from reference TRBV19 and TRBJ1-5, is DGGITQSPKYLFRKEGQNVTLSCEQNLNHDAMYWYRQDPGQGLRLIYYSQIVNDFQKGDIAEGYSVSREKKESFPLTVTSAQKNPTAFYLCASNVGNQPQHFGDGTRLSIL.

The rearrangement joins TRBV6-1 to TRBJ2-5; maybe TRBD2 (6 bases). Germline V gene data show CDR1 as MNHNS and CDR2 as SASEGT. The CDR3 is 16 residues long. V was trimmed by 2 bases and J by 3 bases, leaving 16 bases between them. CDR3 DNA: TGTGCCAGCAGTGAATGGAGGGCTAGCGCCAAAGAGACCCAGTACTTC. Translated: CASSEWRASAKETQYF.

The sample holds many counts of this clone. J is TRBJ2-5 and V is TRBV10-1; D possibly uses TRBD1 or TRBD2 (6 bases each). Germline CDR1 reads WNHNN; CDR2 reads SYGVQD (reference sequence). The CDR3 is 15 residues long. Trimming removed 3 bases from V and 6 bases from J, with 17 bases in between. CDR3: CASSEGHGGLKTQYF. The CDR3, as DNA: TGCGCCAGCAGTGAAGGCCACGGGGGCTTAAAGACCCAGTACTTC.

J is TRBJ2-1 and V is TRBV12-5, with 7 bases matching TRBD2. This CDR3 has 16 amino acids. Germline-derived CDR1 and CDR2 are LGHNT and FRNRAP. The V gene end was trimmed by 0 bases and the J gene end by 3 bases; junction bases not matched to a gene: 5. As DNA, the CDR3 is TGTGCTAGTGGTTTGGTATCTAGCGGTCTCTACAATGAGCAGTTCTTC. Its translation is CASGLVSSGLYNEQFF.

The chain combines TRBV28 with TRBJ2-7; the match to TRBD1 covers 9 bases. The CDR3 length is 16 residues. CDR1 MDHEN and CDR2 SYDVKM come from the germline V gene. Germline trimming cut 3 bases from V and 1 base from J; bases unmatched to any gene: 7. CDR3 coding DNA: TGTGCCAGCAGTTTCGCCGACAGGGGGACTTCCTACGAGCAGTACTTC. The encoded protein is CASSFADRGTSYEQYF. Full variable domain (rest looked up from reference TRBV28 and TRBJ2-7): DVKVTQSSRYLVKRTGEKVFLECVQDMDHENMFWYRQDPGLGLRLIYFSYDVKMKEKGDIPEGYSVSREKKERFSLILESASTNQTSMYLCASSFADRGTSYEQYFGPGTRLTVT.

The V call is TRBV6-1, the J call TRBJ2-5; D assignment may be TRBD1 or TRBD2 (5 bases each). This CDR3 contains 17 residues. Germline assignment: CDR1 MNHNS and CDR2 SASEGT. Trimming took off 4 bases at V and 4 bases at J, with 22 bases between the two ends. CDR3 residues: CASSGPIQRRGVETQYF. For the CDR3, the DNA is TGTGCCAGCAGTGGACCCATACAGAGGAGAGGGGTAGAGACCCAGTACTTC.

V gene TRBV6-5 combines with J gene TRBJ1-5; no clear D gene. This CDR3 comprises 14 residues. Germline CDR1 and CDR2: MNHEY and SVGAGI. V lost 8 bases to trimming and J lost 0 bases, with 11 bases between them. As DNA, the CDR3 is TGTGCCAGCTCAGAGATTTATAGCAATCAGCCCCAGCATTTT. Translation gives CASSEIYSNQPQHF.

This clone has a handful of counts. V gene TRBV30 combines with J gene TRBJ2-2; possibly TRBD2 for D (6 bases). Germline values: CDR1 GTSNPN, CDR2 SVGIG (reference sequence). This CDR3 has 15 amino acids. V was pared by 0 bases and J by 13 bases, with 21 bases between. CDR3 region: CAWSVMGSGRLGLFF. CDR3 DNA sequence: TGTGCCTGGAGTGTAATGGGTAGCGGTAGATTGGGGCTGTTTTTT. The whole variable domain, filled in from reference TRBV30 and TRBJ2-2, reads SQTIHQWPATLVQPVGSPLSLECTVEGTSNPNLYWYRQAAGRGLQLLFYSVGIGQISSEVPQNLSASRPQDRQFILSSKKLLLSDSGFYLCAWSVMGSGRLGLFFGEGSRLTVL.

The J gene is TRBJ2-1, the V gene TRBV5-1, with no clear D. V lost 1 base to trimming and J lost 4 bases, with 12 bases between them. Per the germline V gene, CDR1 is SGHRS and CDR2 is YFSETQ. There are 15 residues in the CDR3. This CDR3 reads CASSLKENGYNEQFF. The DNA of the CDR3 is TGCGCCAGCAGCTTGAAGGAGAATGGATACAATGAGCAGTTCTTC.

This rearrangement joins TRBV11-3 to TRBJ2-1, with no clear D. This CDR3 comprises 13 residues. CDR1 and CDR2 (germline): SGHNT, YENEEA. V shed 5 bases and J shed 7 bases, with 12 bases lying between them. CDR3 sequence (DNA): TGTGCCAGCAGCCCCAGGAATGATAATGAGCAGTTCTTC. Protein: CASSPRNDNEQFF.

This clone appeared a single time. The identical CDR3 is also encoded by other nucleotide sequences in the sample. V is TRBV10-3 and J is TRBJ2-7; no definite D call. Trimming removed 2 bases at V and 0 bases at J, with 2 bases between. The CDR3 sequence is 12 residues long. Germline lookup yields CDR1 ENHRY and CDR2 SYGVKD. The CDR3 DNA reads as TGTGCCATCAGTGAGCACTCCTACGAGCAGTACTTC. Protein: CAISEHSYEQYF.

This chain links TRBV6-5 with TRBJ2-6; D gene uncertain. CDR1 MNHEY and CDR2 SVGAGI come from the germline V gene. V was pared by 7 bases and J by 2 bases, with 12 bases between. The CDR3 runs to 15 residues. CDR3 amino acids: CASTPERTGANVLTF. CDR3 DNA: TGTGCCAGCACCCCCGAAAGGACTGGGGCCAACGTCCTGACTTTC.

V gene TRBV19 combines with J gene TRBJ1-2; 8 nucleotides align to TRBD1. Germline V lookup: CDR1 LNHDA, CDR2 SQIVND (reference sequence). Trimming cost V 6 bases and J 7 bases; bases outside gene matches: 7. The CDR3 runs to 13 residues. As DNA, the CDR3 is TGTGCCAGTAGGCTACAGGGGACAGGTGGCTACACCTTC. It encodes CASRLQGTGGYTF. Full variable domain (outside the CDR3, taken from reference TRBV19 and TRBJ1-2): DGGITQSPKYLFRKEGQNVTLSCEQNLNHDAMYWYRQDPGQGLRLIYYSQIVNDFQKGDIAEGYSVSREKKESFPLTVTSAQKNPTAFYLCASRLQGTGGYTFGSGTRLTVV.

CDR3 sequence: CATSAGTGWLGEQYF. The DNA for the CDR3 is TGTGCCACCAGCGCCGGGACAGGGTGGTTGGGGGAGCAGTACTTC. The genes are TRBV15 and TRBJ2-7; the match to TRBD1 covers 9 bases. The CDR3 runs 15 residues. The V gene end was trimmed by 5 bases and the J gene end by 7 bases; junction bases not matched to a gene: 12. Germline V lookup: CDR1 LNHNV, CDR2 YYDKDF (reference sequence).